The 10 T cell receptor beta chains listed next were all sequenced from one sample in a study of regulatory T cells in long-lasting Graves disease. TCR beta libraries were built with iRepertoire HTBI primers and Arm-PCR of CDR3 regions. MiXCR was run by TCRdb on the multiplex PCR reads, yielding one entry per CDR3 protein. The sample records 450,000 or so distinct CDR3 sequences, roughly 23% being singletons. Time point meaning: persistent/refractory GD, antithyroid drugs over 5 years with positive TRAb. PBMC RNA was the source of the TCR library. Sequencing used peripheral blood mononuclear cells (PBMCs), obtained when the disease was refractory, from a patient treated with antithyroid drugs. All receptors come from a female donor with Graves disease.

This clonotype was found many times. The V call is TRBV7-9, the J call TRBJ2-2; 7 bases are shared with TRBD1. Germline V gives CDR1 SEHNR, CDR2 FQNEAQ (reference sequence). This CDR3 has 13 amino acids. Germline trimming cut 5 bases from V and 8 bases from J; bases unmatched to any gene: 5. The DNA of the CDR3 is TGTGCCAGCAGCGGACAGGCCCGAGGGGAGCTGTTTTTT. Protein sequence: CASSGQARGELFF.

This clonotype has more than one count but fewer than ten. J is TRBJ2-3 and V is TRBV28; D unresolved. The CDR3 has 14 residues. The germline CDR1 and CDR2 sequences are MDHEN and SYDVKM. V was pared by 4 bases and J by 0 bases, with 8 bases between. DNA of the CDR3: TGTGCCAGCAGTTGGCTCTATAGCACAGATACGCAGTATTTT. This sequence encodes CASSWLYSTDTQYF.

This clonotype was observed at least ten times. This CDR3 reads CASIPGQGEKLFF. CDR3 sequence (DNA): TGTGCCAGTATTCCAGGGCAAGGGGAAAAACTGTTTTTT. The rearrangement uses TRBV28 and TRBJ1-4, with D possibly TRBD1 on 5 matching bases. The CDR3 contains 13 residues. The ends were cut back, 9 bases at V and 8 bases at J, with 16 bases in the middle. Per the germline V gene, CDR1 is MDHEN and CDR2 is SYDVKM.

This clonotype was observed a few times. The junction differs from germline at one of its ends, possibly a read error. The chain links TRBV7-7 to TRBJ2-7; possibly TRBD1 or TRBD2 for D (5 bases each). The CDR3 consists of 14 residues. Germline assignment: CDR1 SSHAT and CDR2 FNYEAQ (reference sequence). In nucleotides, the CDR3 is TGTGCTAGCAGTCGGGACGGGGAGTCCTACGAGCAGTACTTC. This encodes CASSRDGESYEQYF.

This rearrangement joins TRBV7-9 to TRBJ1-3; D gene uncertain. The germline gives CDR1 SEHNR, CDR2 FQNEAQ (reference sequence). The CDR3 sequence is 15 residues long. Trimming removed 5 bases at V and 3 bases at J, with 14 bases between. The CDR3, as DNA: TGTGCCAGCAGCCCACCCCCCAGCGATGGAAACACCATATATTTT. It encodes CASSPPPSDGNTIYF.

CDR3 DNA sequence: TGCAGTGCTAGGGGGACTAGCGTATCCTACGAGCAGTACTTC. Protein: CSARGTSVSYEQYF. The chain uses TRBV20-1 and TRBJ2-7; 10 nucleotides match TRBD2. The CDR3 extends over 14 amino acids. With 3 bases clipped from V and 1 base from J, the junction kept 3 bases outside the gene matches. From germline, CDR1 is DFQATT and CDR2 SNEGSKA (reference sequence).

The rearrangement uses TRBV5-1 and TRBJ2-2, with a tentative D call TRBD2 (5 bases). Germline CDR1 and CDR2: SGHRS and YFSETQ. V was clipped by 4 bases and J by 4 bases, with 8 bases between them. The CDR3 sequence is 13 residues long. Written as DNA, the CDR3 is TGCGCCAGCAGCCAGGACTCCACCGGGGAGCTGTTTTTT. It encodes CASSQDSTGELFF.

The J gene is TRBJ2-7, the V gene TRBV20-1; 7 positions match TRBD2. Germline lookup yields CDR1 DFQATT and CDR2 SNEGSKA (reference sequence). The V and J ends lost 6 bases and 0 bases, in that order; junction bases with no gene match: 8. The CDR3 has 14 amino acids. In nucleotides, the CDR3 is TGCAGTGCCCCCCGCGGGGGATTCTCCTACGAGCAGTACTTC. Residues: CSAPRGGFSYEQYF.

V gene TRBV30 combines with J gene TRBJ1-3; the D gene is possibly TRBD1 (5 bases). This CDR3 contains 15 residues. Trimming took 1 base from V and 3 from J, leaving 13 bases between them. Germline V gives CDR1 GTSNPN, CDR2 SVGIG (reference sequence). Here the CDR3 DNA reads TGTGCCTGGAGTGAAGGGGCGGTGGTTGGAAACACCATATATTTT. Amino acids: CAWSEGAVVGNTIYF. Based on the CDR3 plus reference TRBV30 and TRBJ1-3, the full variable domain is SQTIHQWPATLVQPVGSPLSLECTVEGTSNPNLYWYRQAAGRGLQLLFYSVGIGQISSEVPQNLSASRPQDRQFILSSKKLLLSDSGFYLCAWSEGAVVGNTIYFGEGSWLTVV.

This clonotype occurred once. The gene calls are TRBV27 and TRBJ2-7; D not resolved. Trimming cost V 2 bases and J 3 bases, with 23 bases left between them. CDR1 and CDR2 from the germline V gene are MNHEY and SMNVEV (reference sequence). This CDR3 has 18 residues. DNA of the CDR3: TGTGCCAGCAGTTTAAAGTGGGCAGCTCATCGGATTTACTACGAGCAGTACTTC. Translating gives CASSLKWAAHRIYYEQYF.